Ten or more counts support the clone carrying this T cell receptor beta chain. This sample stems from a study of blood T cell repertoires in COVID-19. Clones were read by immunoSEQ multiplex PCR, and TCRdb kept only the in-frame ones, dropping some. The sample shows approximately 380,000 clones, approximately 91% of them seen only once. Contact with a PCR-confirmed or clinician-diagnosed COVID-19 case occurred within 2 weeks of entry. CDR3 size: 15 residues. Trimming stripped 3 bases from V and 4 bases from J, with 15 bases between. The germline gives CDR1 LNHDA, CDR2 SQIVND (reference sequence). This rearrangement joins TRBV19 to TRBJ1-2, with TRBD1 as a possible D gene (6 bases). This receptor was obtained from a woman aged 40 to 50 who had been exposed to COVID-19. The sequencing input was PBMCs or T cells enriched from blood (not recorded which). DNA for the CDR3: TGTGCCAGTAGTATGGACAGCCAGCCCCGCTATGGCTACACCTTC. Protein: CASSMDSQPRYGYTF.